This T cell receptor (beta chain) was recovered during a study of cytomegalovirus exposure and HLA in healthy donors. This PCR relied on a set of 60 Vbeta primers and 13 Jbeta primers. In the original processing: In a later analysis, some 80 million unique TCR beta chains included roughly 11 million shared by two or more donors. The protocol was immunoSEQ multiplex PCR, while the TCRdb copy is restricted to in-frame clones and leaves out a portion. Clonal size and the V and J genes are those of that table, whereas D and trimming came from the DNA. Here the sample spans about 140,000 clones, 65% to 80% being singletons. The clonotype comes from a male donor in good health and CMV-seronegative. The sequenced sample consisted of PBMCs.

This CDR3 is CALGDRGRATNEKLFF. The CDR3 nucleotides are TGTGCCCTGGGGGACAGGGGGCGGGCAACTAATGAAAAACTGTTTTTT. This chain links TRBV28 with TRBJ1-4; 12 bases are shared with TRBD1. The CDR3 covers 16 residues. Germline values: CDR1 MDHEN, CDR2 SYDVKM. The J segment lost 0 bases and the V segment lost 11 bases, leaving 7 bases of the junction unmatched.